One sample yielded the 3 T cell receptor beta chains listed below, sequenced in a study of blood T cell repertoires in COVID-19. TCRdb's table, derived via immunoSEQ multiplex PCR, lists solely in-frame clones and lacks some. The top ten hold 6.5% of the sample, which has 350,000 or so clones, roughly 90% seen once. Sequencing used peripheral blood. The receptors stem from a man aged 18-30 years with active or convalescent COVID-19.

In this sample, this clone turned up many times. J is TRBJ1-5 and V is TRBV10-2; the D gene is possibly TRBD1 (6 bases). Germline values: CDR1 WSHSY, CDR2 SAAADI. Trimming shortened V by 2 bases and J by 2 bases, and 10 bases separated the two germline ends. The CDR3 loop spans 15 amino acids. This chain's CDR3 is CASSETGSGNQPQHF. The CDR3 DNA reads TGCGCCAGCAGTGAGACAGGGAGTGGCAATCAGCCCCAGCATTTT.

V and J are TRBV28 and TRBJ2-7, with a tentative D call TRBD1 (6 bases). Germline assignment: CDR1 MDHEN and CDR2 SYDVKM. This CDR3 spans 15 amino acids. Trimming stripped 7 bases from V and 1 base from J, with 17 bases between. In DNA, the CDR3 is TGTGCCAGCACAAGGAACAGGGTTAGTTCCTACGAGCAGTACTTC. Protein product: CASTRNRVSSYEQYF.

The gene calls are TRBV11-2 and TRBJ2-1; TRBD2 aligns across 7 bases. CDR3 length equals 15 residues. V lost 5 bases, J lost 6 bases, and 10 bases stayed unmatched. Per germline, CDR1 SGHAT and CDR2 FQNNGV. The CDR3 spells CASSILAGVGNEQFF. The DNA of the CDR3 is TGTGCCAGCAGCATCCTTGCGGGGGTAGGCAATGAGCAGTTCTTC.